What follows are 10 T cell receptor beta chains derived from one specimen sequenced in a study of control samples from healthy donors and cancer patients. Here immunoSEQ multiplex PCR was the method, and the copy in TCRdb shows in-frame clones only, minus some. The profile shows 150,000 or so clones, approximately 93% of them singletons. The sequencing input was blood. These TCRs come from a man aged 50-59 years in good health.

CDR3 sequence: CASSLIPGGYTF. CDR3 coding DNA: TGTGCCAGCAGCTTAATCCCTGGGGGCTACACCTTC. V gene TRBV7-9 combines with J gene TRBJ1-2; D call uncertain. Germline V gene lookup returns CDR1 SEHNR and CDR2 FQNEAQ (reference sequence). The CDR3 runs to 12 residues. Trimming removed 2 bases at V and 8 bases at J, with 9 bases between.

As DNA, the CDR3 is TGTGCCAGCAGGCGGGACAGGTCTAATGAAAAACTGTTTTTT. It is translated as CASRRDRSNEKLFF. The rearrangement uses TRBV7-9 and TRBJ1-4, with 8 positions matching TRBD1. CDR3 length equals 14 residues. Germline CDR1 SEHNR, CDR2 FQNEAQ (reference sequence). J lost 3 bases, V lost 6 bases, and 3 bases had no gene match.

The CDR3 reads CAIRTGPSDSPLHF. The CDR3 nucleotides read TGTGCCATCAGAACAGGGCCCTCCGATTCACCCCTCCACTTT. The genes are TRBV10-3 and TRBJ1-6, with D possibly being TRBD1 (6 bases). The germline gives CDR1 ENHRY, CDR2 SYGVKD. The CDR3 loop spans 14 amino acids. V lost 6 bases and J lost 8, with 14 bases in between.

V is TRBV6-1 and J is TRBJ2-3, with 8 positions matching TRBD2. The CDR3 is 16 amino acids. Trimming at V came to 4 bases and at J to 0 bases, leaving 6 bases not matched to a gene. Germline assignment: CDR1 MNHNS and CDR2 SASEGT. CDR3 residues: CASSARGGRSTDTQYF. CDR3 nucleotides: TGTGCCAGCAGTGCCCGGGGGGGAAGGAGCACAGATACGCAGTATTTT.

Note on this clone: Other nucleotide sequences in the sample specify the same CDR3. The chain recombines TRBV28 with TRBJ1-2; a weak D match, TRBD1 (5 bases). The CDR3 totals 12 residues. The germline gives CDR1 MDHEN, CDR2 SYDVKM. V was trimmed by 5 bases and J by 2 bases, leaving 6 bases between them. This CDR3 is CASSRQNYGYTF. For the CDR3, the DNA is TGTGCCAGCAGTCGACAGAACTATGGCTACACCTTC.

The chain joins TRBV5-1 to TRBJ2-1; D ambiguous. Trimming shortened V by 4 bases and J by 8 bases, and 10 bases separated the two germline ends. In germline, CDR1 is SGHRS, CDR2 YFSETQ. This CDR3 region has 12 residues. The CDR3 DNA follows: TGCGCCAGCAGCGAGCTCCTCGATGAGCAGTTCTTC. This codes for CASSELLDEQFF.

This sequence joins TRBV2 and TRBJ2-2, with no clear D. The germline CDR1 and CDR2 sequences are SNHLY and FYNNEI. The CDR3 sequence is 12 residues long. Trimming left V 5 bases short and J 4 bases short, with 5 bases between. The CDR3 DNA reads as TGTGCCAGCAGTCGGAGCACCGGGGAGCTGTTTTTT. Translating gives CASSRSTGELFF.

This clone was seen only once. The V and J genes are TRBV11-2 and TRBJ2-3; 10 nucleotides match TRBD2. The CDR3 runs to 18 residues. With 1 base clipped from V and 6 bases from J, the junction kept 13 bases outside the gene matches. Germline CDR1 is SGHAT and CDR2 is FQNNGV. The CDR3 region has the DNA TGTGCCAGCAGCTTAGGGGCTAGCGGGAGCCGGGACGCGGATACGCAGTATTTT. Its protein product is CASSLGASGSRDADTQYF.

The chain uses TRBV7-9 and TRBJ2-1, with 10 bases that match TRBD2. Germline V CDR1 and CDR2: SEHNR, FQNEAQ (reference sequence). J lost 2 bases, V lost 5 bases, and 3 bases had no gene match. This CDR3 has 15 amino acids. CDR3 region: CASSIGLAAYNEQFF. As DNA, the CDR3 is TGTGCCAGCAGCATAGGACTAGCGGCCTACAATGAGCAGTTCTTC.

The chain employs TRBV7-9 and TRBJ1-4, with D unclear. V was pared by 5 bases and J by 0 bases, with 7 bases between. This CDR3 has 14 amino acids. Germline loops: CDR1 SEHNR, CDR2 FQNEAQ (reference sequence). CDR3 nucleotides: TGTGCCAGCAGCCTACATGCAACTAATGAAAAACTGTTTTTT. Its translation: CASSLHATNEKLFF. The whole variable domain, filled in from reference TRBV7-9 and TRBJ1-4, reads DTGVSQNPRHKITKRGQNVTFRCDPISEHNRLYWYRQTLGQGPEFLTYFQNEAQLEKSRLLSDRFSAERPKGSFSTLEIQRTEQGDSAMYLCASSLHATNEKLFFGSGTQLSVL.